The text below deals with one T cell receptor beta chain. There is no known antigen for this receptor. Base qualities are not recorded, but no much larger clone differs from it by a single base. The immunoSEQ assay was used to generate TCR beta chain sequences from genomic DNA. Per the original workflow: CDR3 sequences not starting with the conserved framework cysteine at position 104 were manually removed. Clonality was calculated as one minus the normalized Shannon's Diversity Index, with values ranging from 0 (maximal diversity) to 1 (oligoclonal). Differences in the frequency of the same CDR3 between samples, such as brain versus blood, were assessed with chi-squared comparison-of-proportions tests. Public clonotypes were found by searching immuneACCESS, and the VDJdb browser was used to assess similarity to known antiviral clonotypes. As stored in TCRdb, this immuneACCESS dataset retains in-frame rearrangements with V and J assigned. A fraction of the clones does not appear; measured against another copy, unresolved V genes explain less than half of the discrepancy, and the remainder lacks a known reason. That table furnishes V, J and clone size, whereas the DNA furnished D and trimming. The sample contains roughly 80,000 clones, around 91% of them found a single time. The ten largest clonotypes hold about 23% of the sample.

The germline V end is reduced by 5 bases and the J end by 5 bases; junction bases left unmatched: 4. Its CDR3 holds 13 amino acids, cysteine through phenylalanine. Left in the record is the CDR3 DNA by itself, 39 bases read in frame from the first base. CDR1 and CDR2 are read off the germline V gene as SGHTA and FQGNSA. This sample was taken from a study of brain T cells in children with intractable seizures (dated by TCRdb to the early 2020s). Regarding the complete study: Resected brain tissue from approximately 55 pediatric epilepsy surgery cases was first screened for immune gene transcripts using a NanoString immunology panel. Among the approximately twelve selected surgery cases, pre-surgery blood was additionally sequenced for eight, leaving four cases with brain tissue only.

The full study reports these points: Viral specificity was inferred only from CDR3 sequence similarity, and patients' HCMV serostatus was unknown. Because sequencing depth differed between pre- and post-surgery blood, the absence of clones from the pre-surgery sample may reflect undersampling.

What this sample's time point label stands for: resected brain tissue, or blood drawn just prior to surgery. Surgery cases with the highest brain T cell transcript signatures were selected for TCR beta chain sequencing of brain tissue and, where available, blood. Before surgery, the patients had been given at least one anti-epileptic drug. The TCR-sequenced patients were children whose drug-resistant epilepsy was caused by tuberous sclerosis complex, focal cortical dysplasia, Rasmussen encephalitis or hemimegalencephaly. Blood samples were drawn just before the epilepsy surgery. Bulk genomic DNA was extracted from unsorted brain tissue and whole blood with the Monarch genomic DNA purification kit.

The sample was peripheral blood, taken at surgery. This TCR was recovered from a girl aged 2 to 9 with Rasmussen encephalitis and intractable seizures. The rearranged chain carries TRBV7-2 and TRBJ1-1; the junction holds 8 bases that match TRBD1. The CDR3 here reads CASSRDRGTEAFF. Here is the DNA: TGTGCCAGCAGCAGAGACAGGGGAACTGAAGCTTTCTTT. Full variable domain (CDR3 extended with the reference TRBV7-2 and TRBJ1-1 proteins): GAGVSQSPSNKVTEKGKDVELRCDPISGHTALYWYRQSLGQGLEFLIYFQGNSAPDKSGLPSDRFSAERTGGSVSTLTIQRTQQEDSAVYLCASSRDRGTEAFFGQGTRLTVV.